This entry lists 9 T cell receptor beta chains sequenced from one sample in a study of cytomegalovirus exposure and HLA in healthy donors listed by TCRdb under 2017. The method was the immunoSEQ multiplex PCR assay. The multiplex PCR relied on a mix of 60 forward primers for TCR Vbeta segments and 13 reverse primers for TCR Jbeta segments. Not all clones reach the TCRdb copy of this immuneACCESS table, which keeps in-frame sequences only. Checked studies attribute under half of the gap to unresolved V genes and leave the rest unexplained. The sample records 100,000 or so clones, under 85% of which are singletons. The top ten hold 7.5% to 10% of the sample. Sequenced: PBMCs. Receptors were obtained from a woman between 40 and 50 years old in good health and CMV-seropositive.

The chain has TRBV7-4 and TRBJ2-7, with unresolved D. The CDR3 totals 16 residues. With 0 bases removed from V and 7 bases from J, the gap between germline ends came to 19 bases. The germline gives CDR1 SGHVT, CDR2 SQSDAQ. CDR3 nucleotide sequence: TGTGCCAGCAGCTTAGCGTACGGCAGACACAATGGGGAGCAGTACTTC. Translated, it gives CASSLAYGRHNGEQYF.

The chain is built from TRBV7-9 and TRBJ2-2, with TRBD1 identical over 7 bases. The V and J ends lost 4 bases and 7 bases, in that order; junction bases with no gene match: 6. The CDR3 spans 14 residues. Germline V gene data show CDR1 as SEHNR and CDR2 as FQNEAQ (reference sequence). The CDR3 DNA reads TGTGCCAGCAGCTATGACAGGGAAGACGGGGAGCTGTTTTTT. Its protein is CASSYDREDGELFF.

This chain uses TRBV10-3 with TRBJ2-1, with 10 bases identical to TRBD1. V lost 6 bases to trimming and J lost 6 bases; unmatched junction nucleotides: 11. CDR3 length: 16 residues. CDR1 and CDR2 from the germline V gene are ENHRY and SYGVKD. DNA for the CDR3: TGTGCCATCAGAAGATCCGGGACAGGGGCCCTCAATGAGCAGTTCTTC. Its translation: CAIRRSGTGALNEQFF.

The J gene is TRBJ2-7, the V gene TRBV5-1, with D tentatively TRBD2 (6 bases). Per germline, CDR1 SGHRS and CDR2 YFSETQ. The CDR3 is made up of 15 amino acids. V was shortened by 0 bases and J by 5 bases, with 15 bases between the two germline ends. CDR3: CASSLADRETDEQYF. Written as DNA, the CDR3 is TGCGCCAGCAGCTTGGCCGATCGGGAGACCGACGAGCAGTACTTC.

The chain recombines TRBV5-4 with TRBJ2-7; 9 nucleotides agree with TRBD2. The germline gives CDR1 SGHNT, CDR2 YYREEE (reference sequence). The junction had 11 bases not matched to a gene; V was cut back by 4 bases and J by 6 bases. The length of the CDR3 is 15 residues. The chain's CDR3 is CASSVSGSSFSEQYF. CDR3 DNA: TGTGCCAGCAGCGTTAGCGGGAGTTCTTTTTCCGAGCAGTACTTC.

The table lists this clone with a few counts. The chain has TRBV5-4 and TRBJ2-2; 11 bases agree with TRBD2. The CDR3 is 18 residues long. J lost 5 bases, V lost 6 bases, and 15 bases had no gene match. Germline CDR1 reads SGHNT; CDR2 reads YYREEE (reference sequence). The CDR3 coding sequence is TGTGCCAGCACCTCGTACACTAGCGGGAGCGCAGGGACCGGGGAGCTGTTTTTT. It codes for CASTSYTSGSAGTGELFF.

The rearrangement links TRBV14 to TRBJ2-1; 7 positions match TRBD1. The germline CDR1 and CDR2 sequences are SGHDN and FVKESK. The CDR3 contains 19 residues. Trimming removed 0 bases from V and 3 bases from J; junction bases left unmatched: 14. The CDR3 sequence: CASSQERLLFRDSYNEQFF. The CDR3 nucleotides are TGTGCCAGCAGCCAAGAACGACTTCTTTTCCGGGACAGCTACAATGAGCAGTTCTTC.

V gene TRBV19 combines with J gene TRBJ2-7; D may be TRBD1 (6 bases). CDR1 is LNHDA and CDR2 is SQIVND in the germline V gene (reference sequence). The CDR3 is 14 amino acids. V was clipped by 5 bases and J by 2 bases, with 13 bases between them. As DNA, the CDR3 is TGTGCCAGTAGTGTACAGGGAAACCCCTACGAGCAGTACTTC. It is translated as CASSVQGNPYEQYF.

The chain couples TRBV7-8 to TRBJ2-3; D is unclear. The CDR3 spans 15 residues. Germline lookup yields CDR1 SGHVS and CDR2 FQNEAQ. V shed 5 bases and J shed 6 bases, with 18 bases lying between them. The CDR3 reads CASSLPRLVRDTQYF. The CDR3 bases are TGTGCCAGCAGCCTCCCGAGACTTGTTCGGGATACGCAGTATTTT.